The entry that follows covers one T cell receptor beta chain sequence. This specimen belongs to a study of blood T cell repertoires in COVID-19. Study-wide background: Both acute and convalescent COVID-19 samples were obtained from the United States, Italy and Spain.

The authors' processing: Amplification from reference gene primers served as the basis for estimated nucleated cell counts. The assay was immunoSEQ multiplex PCR, and TCRdb's table has in-frame clones only and misses some. V and J calls and clone size are given by that table; D and trimming were obtained from the DNA. The repertoire holds 150,000 to 200,000 clones, approximately 90% seen once, with around 5.8% in the top ten. What was sequenced was peripheral blood. This TCR was sampled from a man aged 40-50 years with active or convalescent COVID-19.

The CDR3 here is CASSIKGQLVLEQFF. In nucleotides, the CDR3 is TGTGCCAGTAGTATTAAGGGACAGTTAGTGCTTGAGCAGTTCTTC. The chain couples TRBV19 to TRBJ2-1; TRBD1 matches 7 bases. Looked up from germline, CDR1 is LNHDA and CDR2 is SQIVND (reference sequence). The CDR3 spans 15 residues. V lost 3 bases, J lost 9 bases, and 11 bases stayed unmatched. The variable domain in full, with the rest retrieved from reference TRBV19 and TRBJ2-1, is DGGITQSPKYLFRKEGQNVTLSCEQNLNHDAMYWYRQDPGQGLRLIYYSQIVNDFQKGDIAEGYSVSREKKESFPLTVTSAQKNPTAFYLCASSIKGQLVLEQFFGPGTRLTVL.